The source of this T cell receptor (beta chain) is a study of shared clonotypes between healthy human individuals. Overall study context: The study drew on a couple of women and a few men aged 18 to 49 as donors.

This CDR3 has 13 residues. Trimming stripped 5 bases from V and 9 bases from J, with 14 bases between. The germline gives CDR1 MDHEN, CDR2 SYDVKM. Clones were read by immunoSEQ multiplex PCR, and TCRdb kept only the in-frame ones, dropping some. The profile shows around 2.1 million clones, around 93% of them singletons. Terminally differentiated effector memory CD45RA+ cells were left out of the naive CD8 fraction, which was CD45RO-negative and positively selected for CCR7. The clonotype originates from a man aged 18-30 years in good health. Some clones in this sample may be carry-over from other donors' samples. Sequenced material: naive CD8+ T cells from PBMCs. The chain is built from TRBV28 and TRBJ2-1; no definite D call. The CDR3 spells CASSPRASSEQFF. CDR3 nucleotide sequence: TGTGCCAGCAGTCCCCGGGCTAGTAGTGAGCAGTTCTTC. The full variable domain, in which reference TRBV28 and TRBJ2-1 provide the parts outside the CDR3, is DVKVTQSSRYLVKRTGEKVFLECVQDMDHENMFWYRQDPGLGLRLIYFSYDVKMKEKGDIPEGYSVSREKKERFSLILESASTNQTSMYLCASSPRASSEQFFGPGTRLTVL.